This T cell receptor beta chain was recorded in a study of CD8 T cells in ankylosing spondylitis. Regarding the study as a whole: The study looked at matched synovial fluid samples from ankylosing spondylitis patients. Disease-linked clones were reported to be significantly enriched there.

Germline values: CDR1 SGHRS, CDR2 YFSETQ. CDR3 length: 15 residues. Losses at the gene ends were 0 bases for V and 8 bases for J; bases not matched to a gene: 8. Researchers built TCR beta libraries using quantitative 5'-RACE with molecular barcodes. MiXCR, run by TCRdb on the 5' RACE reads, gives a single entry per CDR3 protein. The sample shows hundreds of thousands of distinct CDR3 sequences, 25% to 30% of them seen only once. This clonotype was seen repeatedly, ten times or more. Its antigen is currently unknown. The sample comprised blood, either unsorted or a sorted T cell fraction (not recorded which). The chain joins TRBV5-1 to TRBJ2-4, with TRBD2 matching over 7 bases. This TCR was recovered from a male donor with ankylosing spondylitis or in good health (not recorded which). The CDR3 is CASSLGGGPPDIQYF. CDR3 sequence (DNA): TGCGCCAGCAGCTTGGGGGGGGGACCGCCGGACATTCAGTACTTC.